The entry below gives a single T cell receptor (beta chain) sequence along with its context. CDR3 size: 13 residues. Trimming at V came to 6 bases and at J to 9 bases, leaving 3 bases not matched to a gene. In the original analysis: Using reference gene primer amplification, nucleated cell counts were estimated. Assay used: immunoSEQ multiplex PCR; TCRdb lists only in-frame clones, some missing. For V, J and clone size, that table is used; D and trimming come from the DNA. The sample includes about 280,000 clones, around four fifths of them seen just once. The data were obtained in a study of blood T cell repertoires in COVID-19. At the level of the study: Samples taken during acute and convalescent COVID-19 were collected in the United States, Italy and Spain. PBMCs, B-cell-depleted T cells, or T cells were the source of the cDNA or gDNA that made up the material.

The chain carries TRBV12-3 or TRBV12-4 and TRBJ1-6; 9 positions match TRBD1. Sequencing was carried out using peripheral blood. The TCR comes from a woman aged 45-65 years who had recovered from COVID-19. CDR3 sequence reads: CASRTGGSSPLHF. As DNA, the CDR3 is TGTGCCAGCAGGACAGGGGGTAGTTCACCCCTCCACTTT.